These 14 T cell receptor beta chains originate from one sample sequenced in a study. TCRdb redid the calling of the RT-PCR reads with MiXCR, one entry per CDR3 protein. The profile shows fewer than 800,000 distinct CDR3 sequences, more than 13% of them singletons. Sequenced input: memory CD4+ T cells from blood. These receptors came from a female donor in good health, serving as a healthy control.

This clonotype came up a few times. This chain connects TRBV7-2 to TRBJ1-1; no clear D. Per the germline V gene, CDR1 is SGHTA and CDR2 is FQGNSA. This CDR3 has 17 residues. V was clipped by 1 base and J by 4 bases, with 19 bases between them. In DNA, the CDR3 is TGTGCCAGCAGCTTAGGGGAAGGTAGGGAGCGGTTCACTGAAGCTTTCTTT. It encodes CASSLGEGRERFTEAFF.

The chain is built from TRBV24-1 and TRBJ2-5; 9 bases fit TRBD2. Germline V lookup: CDR1 KGHDR, CDR2 SFDVKD. V lost 4 bases to trimming and J lost 1 base; unmatched junction nucleotides: 3. This CDR3 has 15 residues. CDR3 sequence reads: CATSEPGLAQETQYF. The DNA for the CDR3 is TGTGCCACCAGTGAACCGGGACTAGCCCAAGAGACCCAGTACTTC.

This clonotype was seen a few times. The CDR3 protein is CASSSPYRGASGELFF. The DNA for the CDR3 is TGTGCCAGCAGTTCACCCTACAGGGGAGCATCCGGGGAGCTGTTTTTT. The gene calls are TRBV6-2 or TRBV6-3 and TRBJ2-2, with 7 bases fitting TRBD1. CDR3 length: 16 residues. The junction had 11 bases not matched to a gene; V was cut back by 4 bases and J by 6 bases. Germline loops: CDR1 MNHEY, CDR2 SVGEGT.

V is TRBV15 and J is TRBJ2-7; 7 bases match TRBD2. In germline, CDR1 is LNHNV, CDR2 YYDKDF (reference sequence). The trim removed 0 bases at V and 0 bases at J, leaving 2 bases unmatched. This CDR3 has 15 residues. The chain's CDR3 is CATSREGGVSYEQYF. The CDR3 nucleotides read TGTGCCACCAGCAGAGAGGGAGGGGTCTCCTACGAGCAGTACTTC.

The V call is TRBV7-9, the J call TRBJ1-5, with TRBD1 matching 9 bases. The CDR3 spans 15 residues. Trimming at V came to 1 base and at J to 6 bases, leaving 4 bases not matched to a gene. CDR1 SEHNR and CDR2 FQNEAQ come from the germline V gene (reference sequence). CDR3 DNA: TGTGCCAGCAGCTTAGGGGACAGGGTCGGTCAGCCCCAGCATTTT. Amino acids: CASSLGDRVGQPQHF.

This clonotype was picked up many times. V usage is TRBV12-3 or TRBV12-4 and J usage is TRBJ2-7; 8 bases map to TRBD2. The V and J ends lost 3 bases and 5 bases, in that order; junction bases with no gene match: 0. The CDR3 length is 12 residues. CDR3 protein: CASSFSGNEQYF. For the CDR3, the DNA is TGTGCCAGCAGTTTTAGCGGGAACGAGCAGTACTTC.

Worth noting for this clonotype: A much larger clone lies a single base off, so this may be a read error. V and J are TRBV7-2 and TRBJ1-2, with D hard to call. This CDR3 region has 13 residues. Germline CDR1 is SGHTA and CDR2 is FQGNSA. The CDR3 here is CAGSLEGVGGYTF. CDR3 nucleotides: TGTGCCGGCAGCTTGGAGGGTGTCGGTGGCTACACCTTC.

The chain employs TRBV20-1 and TRBJ2-5, with 9 nucleotides matching TRBD1. Germline CDR1 DFQATT, CDR2 SNEGSKA (reference sequence). Trimming cost V 2 bases and J 5 bases; bases outside gene matches: 6. The CDR3 sequence is 14 residues long. The CDR3 spells CSARRETGGETQYF. The CDR3 nucleotides read TGCAGTGCTAGACGAGAGACAGGGGGGGAGACCCAGTACTTC.

This clonotype showed up many times. V and J are TRBV20-1 and TRBJ2-1; no reliable D call. The CDR3 has 15 amino acids. Trimming removed 0 bases from V and 6 bases from J, with 15 bases in between. Germline loops: CDR1 DFQATT, CDR2 SNEGSKA (reference sequence). DNA of the CDR3: TGCAGTGCTAGAGATCATGGAAGTACGAGCAATGAGCAGTTCTTC. Translation gives CSARDHGSTSNEQFF.

The chain employs TRBV29-1 and TRBJ1-2; the D is unclear. CDR1 SQVTM and CDR2 ANQGSEA come from the germline V gene. V lost 7 bases to trimming and J lost 7 bases, with 10 bases between them. The CDR3 is made up of 10 amino acids. The CDR3 DNA sequence: TGCAGCGCTGGACTGTCTGGCTACACCTTC. This translates into CSAGLSGYTF.

This chain uses TRBV6-5 with TRBJ2-4; 9 bases are shared with TRBD2. The germline V gene has CDR1 MNHEY and CDR2 SVGAGI. The CDR3 length is 15 residues. V lost 5 bases and J lost 0; bases outside the gene matches: 2. CDR3 region: CASSPTSGAKNIQYF. CDR3 sequence (DNA): TGTGCCAGCAGTCCGACTAGCGGAGCCAAAAACATTCAGTACTTC.

The genes are TRBV5-1 and TRBJ1-1; D unresolved. Germline CDR1 and CDR2: SGHRS and YFSETQ. The CDR3 extends over 13 amino acids. V was clipped by 9 bases and J by 5 bases, with 17 bases between them. Here the CDR3 reads CATQDVLGTEAFF. The CDR3 DNA reads TGCGCCACACAAGACGTCTTGGGAACTGAAGCTTTCTTT.

The CDR3, as DNA: TGTGCCAGCAGTGACAGGATCCGCAATCAGCCCCAGCATTTT. Translating gives CASSDRIRNQPQHF. The gene calls are TRBV6-2 or TRBV6-3 and TRBJ1-5, with TRBD1 as a possible D gene (6 bases). V shed 5 bases and J shed 2 bases, with 10 bases lying between them. This CDR3 comprises 14 residues. Germline V gene sequence: CDR1 MNHEY, CDR2 SVGEGT.

This clonotype was detected only a few times. The chain couples TRBV5-1 to TRBJ2-2; D gene unclear. The V end lost 0 bases, the J end lost 0 bases, and 9 bases lay between the germline ends. The CDR3 has 16 amino acids. The germline CDR1 and CDR2 sequences are SGHRS and YFSETQ. As DNA, the CDR3 is TGCGCCAGCAGCTTGGATCCCCGAGCGAACACCGGGGAGCTGTTTTTT. It specifies CASSLDPRANTGELFF.